These 32 T cell receptor beta chains share one sample of origin, sequenced in a study of blood T cell repertoires in COVID-19. The data were produced by immunoSEQ multiplex PCR, yet TCRdb's version contains in-frame clones alone and is incomplete. The sample consists of some 80,000 clones, around 88% of them appearing once. The sample taken for sequencing was peripheral blood. The receptors originated from a human donor in a cohort sampled during active COVID-19.

The table lists this clone with a count of one. This chain joins TRBV5-4 and TRBJ2-3; D is perhaps TRBD1 (6 bases). Looked up from germline, CDR1 is SGHNT and CDR2 is YYREEE (reference sequence). The V and J ends lost 0 bases and 3 bases respectively, with 14 bases between them. The CDR3 runs to 16 residues. The CDR3 spells CASSLAAGVGTDTQYF. The CDR3 region has the DNA TGTGCCAGCAGCTTGGCCGCAGGGGTAGGGACAGATACGCAGTATTTT.

The table lists this clone with a count of one. This rearrangement joins TRBV9 to TRBJ1-5; maybe TRBD1 (6 bases). CDR1 is SGDLS, CDR2 YYNGEE, per germline. V shed 0 bases and J shed 5 bases, with 6 bases lying between them. The CDR3 sequence is 13 residues long. DNA of the CDR3: TGTGCCAGCAGCGTAGGACAGGATCAGCCCCAGCATTTT. Translated, it gives CASSVGQDQPQHF.

V gene TRBV28 combines with J gene TRBJ1-2; D possibly corresponds to TRBD1 (6 bases). The germline V gene encodes CDR1 MDHEN and CDR2 SYDVKM. The CDR3 is made up of 15 amino acids. Trimming took 1 base from V and 2 from J, leaving 11 bases between them. CDR3 DNA: TGTGCCAGCAGTTTATCCCCAGGGGCAAACTATGGCTACACCTTC. Its protein is CASSLSPGANYGYTF.

This clone is classed as medium-sized (0.01 to 0.1%). The genes are TRBV4-1 and TRBJ2-3; D gene ambiguous. Between the trimmed V and J ends, which lost 4 bases and 2 bases, there was a span of 16 bases. Germline V gene sequence: CDR1 MGHRA, CDR2 YSYEKL. This CDR3 comprises 16 residues. The CDR3: CASSPSPTAITDTQYF. The CDR3 coding sequence is TGCGCCAGCAGCCCATCCCCGACTGCGATCACAGATACGCAGTATTTT.

The chain joins TRBV5-1 to TRBJ2-2; TRBD1 matches 7 bases. CDR1 is SGHRS, CDR2 YFSETQ, per germline. The CDR3 covers 17 residues. The V and J ends lost 2 bases and 0 bases, in that order; junction bases with no gene match: 7. The CDR3 region is CASSLLFRGTNTGELFF. Here the CDR3 DNA reads TGCGCCAGCAGCTTACTGTTCAGGGGGACGAACACCGGGGAGCTGTTTTTT.

The chain carries TRBV6-4 and TRBJ2-2, with TRBD2 matching 15 bases. Unmatched junction bases numbered 12, after V lost 6 bases and J lost 4 bases. The CDR3 extends over 19 amino acids. Germline assignment: CDR1 MRHNA and CDR2 SNTAGT. The CDR3 here is CASSQGGLAGGPRTGELFF. As DNA, the CDR3 is TGTGCCAGCAGCCAAGGCGGACTAGCGGGAGGGCCTCGCACCGGGGAGCTGTTTTTT.

This clone was observed once. The chain recombines TRBV5-1 with TRBJ2-1; 11 positions match TRBD1. From germline, CDR1 is SGHRS and CDR2 YFSETQ. V trimming: 4 bases; J trimming: 5 bases; junction bases outside the gene matches: 5. The CDR3 is 15 residues long. CDR3 bases: TGCGCCAGCAGCATTGGGACAGGGGGGGACAATGAGCAGTTCTTC. Protein: CASSIGTGGDNEQFF. The complete variable domain, with remaining parts taken from reference TRBV5-1 and TRBJ2-1, reads KAGVTQTPRYLIKTRGQQVTLSCSPISGHRSVSWYQQTPGQGLQFLFEYFSETQRNKGNFPGRFSGRQFSNSRSEMNVSTLELGDSALYLCASSIGTGGDNEQFFGPGTRLTVL.

The gene calls are TRBV7-3 and TRBJ2-3; TRBD1 is a possible D gene (5 bases). The CDR3 runs 14 residues. V was pared by 5 bases and J by 2 bases, with 11 bases between. CDR1 SGHTA and CDR2 FQGTGA come from the germline V gene. The CDR3 DNA is TGTGCCAGCAGCCAGGGTAGCACCACAGATACGCAGTATTTT. Translation gives CASSQGSTTDTQYF.

The J gene is TRBJ1-6, the V gene TRBV2; D call uncertain. Germline CDR1 reads SNHLY; CDR2 reads FYNNEI. The CDR3 extends over 15 amino acids. The V gene lost 3 bases and the J gene lost 7 bases, with 13 bases spanning the gap. The CDR3 nucleotides read TGTGCCAGCAGTGAGGTGGAGGGCCGGAATTCACCCCTCCACTTT. This sequence encodes CASSEVEGRNSPLHF.

This rearrangement joins TRBV19 to TRBJ1-5; D perhaps matches TRBD1 (6 bases). The CDR3 loop spans 16 amino acids. Germline V CDR1 and CDR2: LNHDA, SQIVND (reference sequence). Trimming cost V 3 bases and J 0 bases, with 12 bases left between them. The CDR3 sequence: CASSIPTGLSNQPQHF. CDR3 DNA sequence: TGTGCCAGTAGTATCCCGACAGGACTTAGCAATCAGCCCCAGCATTTT. Full variable domain (rest looked up from reference TRBV19 and TRBJ1-5): DGGITQSPKYLFRKEGQNVTLSCEQNLNHDAMYWYRQDPGQGLRLIYYSQIVNDFQKGDIAEGYSVSREKKESFPLTVTSAQKNPTAFYLCASSIPTGLSNQPQHFGDGTRLSIL.

The V gene is TRBV6-6, the J gene TRBJ1-2; weak D call: TRBD1 (5 bases). The germline gives CDR1 MNHNY, CDR2 SVGAGI (reference sequence). The CDR3 sequence is 13 residues long. The V end was cut by 2 bases, the J end by 5 bases, with 9 bases between. CDR3 DNA: TGTGCCAGCAGTTACGGCAGGGAATATGGCTACACCTTC. This sequence encodes CASSYGREYGYTF.

J is TRBJ1-2 and V is TRBV10-2, with no clear D. CDR1 is WSHSY and CDR2 is SAAADI in the germline V gene. Between the trimmed V and J ends, which lost 4 bases and 4 bases, there was a span of 7 bases. This CDR3 comprises 12 residues. The CDR3: CASSGDTYGYTF. CDR3 bases: TGCGCCAGCAGTGGTGACACCTATGGCTACACCTTC.

This clone was detected only once. This chain connects TRBV28 to TRBJ1-5; D is unclear. Trimming took off 1 base at V and 6 bases at J, with 13 bases between the two ends. The germline gives CDR1 MDHEN, CDR2 SYDVKM. The CDR3 is made up of 15 amino acids. The chain's CDR3 is CASSLLAPAGQPQHF. CDR3 nucleotide sequence: TGTGCCAGCAGTTTATTAGCCCCGGCCGGTCAGCCCCAGCATTTT.

The V call is TRBV5-6, the J call TRBJ1-1; possibly TRBD1 for D (6 bases). Trimming pared 4 bases from V and 6 bases from J, leaving 19 bases between. The CDR3 contains 15 residues. CDR1 SGHDT and CDR2 YYEEEE come from the germline V gene. The CDR3 is CASSAGQWGIAEAFF. CDR3 bases: TGTGCCAGCAGCGCAGGACAGTGGGGTATCGCTGAAGCTTTCTTT.

The sample holds a few counts of this clone. The DNA of the CDR3 is TGCAGTGCTAGTCCTATCACAAGGTCGCACGGGGAGACCCAGTACTTC. It yields the protein CSASPITRSHGETQYF. V is TRBV20-1 and J is TRBJ2-5, with D hard to call. The CDR3 is 16 amino acids. Trimming took 3 bases from V and 5 from J, leaving 22 bases between them. Per germline, CDR1 DFQATT and CDR2 SNEGSKA (reference sequence).

The gene calls are TRBV3-1 (or the pseudogene TRBV3-2) and TRBJ2-7, with TRBD1 matching 8 bases. Germline V lookup: CDR1 LGHDT, CDR2 YNNKEL (reference sequence). The V segment lost 2 bases and the J segment 5 bases; nucleotides outside the gene matches: 8. There are 15 residues in the CDR3. The CDR3 protein is CASSQRPDRVNEQYF. The DNA for the CDR3 is TGTGCCAGCAGCCAACGGCCGGACAGGGTCAACGAGCAGTACTTC.

J is TRBJ2-3 and V is TRBV7-2, with 9 bases fitting TRBD1. Trimming took 4 bases from V and 3 from J; bases not matched to a gene: 5. This CDR3 spans 15 amino acids. CDR1 and CDR2 from the germline V gene are SGHTA and FQGNSA. The CDR3 DNA sequence: TGTGCCAGCAGCTCGATACAGGGGGCTACAGATACGCAGTATTTT. This gives the protein CASSSIQGATDTQYF.

The V call is TRBV5-1, the J call TRBJ2-5, with TRBD2 as a possible D gene (6 bases). The ends were cut back, 4 bases at V and 2 bases at J, with 12 bases in the middle. Germline V gene data show CDR1 as SGHRS and CDR2 as YFSETQ. The CDR3 spans 14 residues. In DNA, the CDR3 is TGCGCCAGCAGCCTACTAGCAGGACAAGAGACCCAGTACTTC. Amino acid sequence: CASSLLAGQETQYF.

J is TRBJ1-1 and V is TRBV6-2 or TRBV6-3, with D perhaps matching TRBD1 (5 bases). Germline CDR1 MNHEY, CDR2 SVGEGT. The CDR3 runs 13 residues. V lost 6 bases and J 5 bases, leaving 13 bases between the germline ends. The CDR3 DNA is TGTGCCAGCAGCATAGCAGGGAGGACTGAAGCTTTCTTT. It translates to CASSIAGRTEAFF.

This chain uses TRBV6-5 with TRBJ2-1; 10 bases match TRBD2. Trimming cost V 6 bases and J 5 bases; bases outside gene matches: 4. The CDR3 covers 14 residues. The germline V gene has CDR1 MNHEY and CDR2 SVGAGI. CDR3 nucleotide sequence: TGTGCCAGCAGATGGGGGACTAGCGACAATGAGCAGTTCTTC. This translates into CASRWGTSDNEQFF.

CDR3 DNA sequence: TGTGCCAGCAGCCTAACAGAATCCTACGAGCAGTACTTC. It is translated as CASSLTESYEQYF. The chain has TRBV7-8 and TRBJ2-7; D unresolved. The CDR3 contains 13 residues. Trimming took off 5 bases at V and 1 base at J, with 9 bases between the two ends. Germline V gene data show CDR1 as SGHVS and CDR2 as FQNEAQ.

V and J are TRBV11-2 and TRBJ2-3; weak D call: TRBD1 (6 bases). V was clipped by 4 bases and J by 0 bases, with 8 bases between them. This CDR3 has 14 amino acids. Germline CDR1 reads SGHAT; CDR2 reads FQNNGV. This CDR3 is CASSSGQSTDTQYF. The CDR3 DNA is TGTGCCAGCAGCTCAGGACAGAGCACAGATACGCAGTATTTT. Together with reference TRBV11-2 and TRBJ2-3, the CDR3 gives the full variable domain: EAGVAQSPRYKIIEKRQSVAFWCNPISGHATLYWYQQILGQGPKLLIQFQNNGVVDDSQLPKDRFSAERLKGVDSTLKIQPAKLEDSAVYLCASSSGQSTDTQYFGPGTRLTVL.

The rearrangement uses TRBV18 and TRBJ1-5, with D possibly being TRBD1 (5 bases). Germline CDR1 KGHSH, CDR2 LQKENI. CDR3 length equals 16 residues. The V end was cut by 3 bases, the J end by 4 bases, with 16 bases between. The CDR3 DNA reads TGTGCCAGCTCACCCCCGGAAGGCAGACAGAATCAGCCCCAGCATTTT. It is translated as CASSPPEGRQNQPQHF.

V and J are TRBV19 and TRBJ2-5; 8 positions match TRBD2. This CDR3 comprises 15 residues. Trimming took 1 base from V and 2 from J; bases not matched to a gene: 3. Germline CDR1 and CDR2: LNHDA and SQIVND (reference sequence). The CDR3 DNA sequence: TGTGCCAGTAGTATAGGGACTAGCTTTCAAGAGACCCAGTACTTC. Protein sequence: CASSIGTSFQETQYF.

In its sample, this clone was seen once. V gene TRBV5-1 combines with J gene TRBJ2-1, with TRBD2 matching over 8 bases. Germline lookup yields CDR1 SGHRS and CDR2 YFSETQ. This CDR3 region has 14 residues. Trimming at V came to 4 bases and at J to 2 bases, leaving 2 bases not matched to a gene. CDR3 loop: CASSDSGTYNEQFF. CDR3 coding DNA: TGCGCCAGCAGCGATAGCGGGACCTACAATGAGCAGTTCTTC.

This sequence joins TRBV5-6 and TRBJ1-5; weak D call: TRBD1 (6 bases). The CDR3 is 14 residues long. Germline-derived CDR1 and CDR2 are SGHDT and YYEEEE. The germline V and J ends were trimmed by 4 bases and 5 bases, with 13 bases remaining between them. CDR3 sequence reads: CASSLWTDYQPQHF. CDR3 DNA sequence: TGTGCCAGCAGCCTATGGACAGATTATCAGCCCCAGCATTTT.

The rearrangement joins TRBV7-8 to TRBJ1-5; D may be TRBD1 (5 bases). Germline V gives CDR1 SGHVS, CDR2 FQNEAQ. The V end was cut by 2 bases, the J end by 2 bases, with 22 bases between. The length of the CDR3 is 19 residues. The CDR3 region is CASSLLAGTGLRGNQPQHF. The CDR3 nucleotides read TGTGCCAGCAGCTTACTTGCAGGGACTGGATTGAGAGGCAATCAGCCCCAGCATTTT.

The rearrangement links TRBV7-9 to TRBJ1-4; TRBD1 agrees at 9 bases. The CDR3 is 14 amino acids. In germline, CDR1 is SEHNR, CDR2 FQNEAQ (reference sequence). V trimming: 5 bases; J trimming: 7 bases; junction bases outside the gene matches: 5. The CDR3 region is CASSVTGGGEKLFF. CDR3 DNA: TGTGCCAGCAGCGTCACAGGGGGCGGTGAAAAACTGTTTTTT. Looking up the rest from reference TRBV7-9 and TRBJ1-4 gives the full variable domain: DTGVSQNPRHKITKRGQNVTFRCDPISEHNRLYWYRQTLGQGPEFLTYFQNEAQLEKSRLLSDRFSAERPKGSFSTLEIQRTEQGDSAMYLCASSVTGGGEKLFFGSGTQLSVL.

V gene TRBV28 combines with J gene TRBJ1-2; the D gene is possibly TRBD1 (6 bases). This CDR3 has 14 amino acids. Germline CDR1 reads MDHEN; CDR2 reads SYDVKM. V lost 5 bases, J lost 4 bases, and 14 bases lay in between. The CDR3 DNA sequence: TGTGCCAGCAGTACACACAGGGTAGGCTATGGCTACACCTTC. This sequence encodes CASSTHRVGYGYTF.

This clone was picked up one time. The chain employs TRBV7-2 and TRBJ2-1; 7 bases are a match to TRBD2. Germline loops: CDR1 SGHTA, CDR2 FQGNSA. The CDR3 has 10 amino acids. The ends lost 8 bases at V and 8 bases at J; junction bases unmatched: 0. CDR3 coding DNA: TGTGCCAGCGGGAGGGATGAGCAGTTCTTC. Amino acids: CASGRDEQFF.

This chain connects TRBV4-2 to TRBJ2-3, with 9 bases that match TRBD1. Trimming took 6 bases from V and 3 from J; bases not matched to a gene: 4. CDR1 and CDR2 from the germline V gene are LGHNA and YNFKEQ. The CDR3 loop spans 14 amino acids. The DNA of the CDR3 is TGTGCCAGCAGACCGGGACAGGGAACAGATACGCAGTATTTT. It encodes CASRPGQGTDTQYF.

CDR3: CASSGQAGDTQYF. The CDR3 bases are TGTGCCAGCAGCGGACAGGCGGGAGATACGCAGTATTTT. This chain connects TRBV7-2 to TRBJ2-3; TRBD1 aligns across 7 bases. The CDR3 length is 13 residues. V was pared by 5 bases and J by 5 bases, with 4 bases of the junction left unmatched. CDR1 and CDR2 (germline): SGHTA, FQGNSA.